The 19 T cell receptor beta chains below all came from one sample that was sequenced in a study of shared clonotypes between healthy human individuals. TCRdb keeps only in-frame clones here, not all; method: immunoSEQ multiplex PCR. This sample yields about 1 million clones, of which 75% to 80% are seen a single time; roughly 0.56% belongs to the top ten. The sequencing sample was made of memory CD4+ T cells from PBMCs. Subset indicated: CD45RA-negative fraction. These receptors all come from a young man in good health. Some clones in this sample may be carry-over from other donors' samples.

This chain connects TRBV27 to TRBJ1-2; D is possibly TRBD1 (5 bases). The CDR3 totals 15 residues. In germline, CDR1 is MNHEY, CDR2 SMNVEV (reference sequence). V shed 2 bases and J shed 4 bases, with 14 bases lying between them. The CDR3 sequence: CASSLAQGSSYGYTF. The CDR3 coding sequence is TGTGCCAGCAGTTTAGCCCAGGGAAGTAGCTATGGCTACACCTTC.

This chain uses TRBV27 with TRBJ2-7; 10 positions agree with TRBD2. J was trimmed by 6 bases and V by 2 bases; bases with no gene match: 7. Germline lookup yields CDR1 MNHEY and CDR2 SMNVEV (reference sequence). CDR3 length equals 15 residues. The CDR3 sequence is CASSLSSSGRGEQYF. The CDR3 DNA sequence: TGTGCCAGCAGTTTAAGCTCCAGCGGGAGGGGCGAGCAGTACTTC.

The rearrangement joins TRBV21-1 to TRBJ1-4. TRBV21-1 is a documented pseudogene. This CDR3 region has 18 residues. DNA for the CDR3: TGTGCCACCTCCGAGAGCTTGGGACGCTGGGGAACTAATGAAAAACTGTTTTTT. Translated: CATSESLGRWGTNEKLFF.

The chain uses TRBV19 and TRBJ1-2; TRBD1 is a possible D gene (6 bases). The V gene lost 6 bases and the J gene lost 4 bases, with 24 bases spanning the gap. The CDR3 length is 17 residues. Germline V gene data show CDR1 as LNHDA and CDR2 as SQIVND (reference sequence). As DNA, the CDR3 is TGTGCCAGTAGCGATCCCCAAGGGACACGGCAAGGCTATGGCTACACCTTC. Amino acid sequence: CASSDPQGTRQGYGYTF.

This clone was picked up a small number of times. This chain uses TRBV9 with TRBJ2-5; a weak D match, TRBD2 (6 bases). The CDR3 totals 16 residues. In germline, CDR1 is SGDLS, CDR2 YYNGEE. V shed 0 bases and J shed 4 bases, with 16 bases lying between them. The CDR3 sequence is CASSVGADGSGETQYF. CDR3 coding DNA: TGTGCCAGCAGCGTAGGCGCTGACGGGAGTGGAGAGACCCAGTACTTC.

The V and J genes are TRBV5-1 and TRBJ2-4, with no clear D. Germline V gene sequence: CDR1 SGHRS, CDR2 YFSETQ. CDR3 length: 13 amino acids. Trimming removed 5 bases at V and 6 bases at J, with 12 bases between. The CDR3 DNA sequence: TGCGCCAGCAGGGACGGTATGGGAAACATTCAGTACTTC. This translates into CASRDGMGNIQYF. Looking up the rest from reference TRBV5-1 and TRBJ2-4 gives the full variable domain: KAGVTQTPRYLIKTRGQQVTLSCSPISGHRSVSWYQQTPGQGLQFLFEYFSETQRNKGNFPGRFSGRQFSNSRSEMNVSTLELGDSALYLCASRDGMGNIQYFGAGTRLSVL.

The chain is built from TRBV29-1 and TRBJ2-1; 12 positions agree with TRBD2. V was clipped by 6 bases and J by 5 bases; unmatched bases: 11. Germline V gives CDR1 SQVTM, CDR2 ANQGSEA. The length of the CDR3 is 16 residues. CDR3 coding DNA: TGCAGCGTCGGACTAGCGGGGAGGTCCCGTGACAATGAGCAGTTCTTC. It translates to CSVGLAGRSRDNEQFF.

The genes are TRBV28 and TRBJ2-3; 8 positions match TRBD2. In germline, CDR1 is MDHEN, CDR2 SYDVKM. The CDR3 is 15 residues long. V was clipped by 2 bases and J by 7 bases; unmatched bases: 8. CDR3 nucleotide sequence: TGTGCCAGCAGTTTACGAGCGGGAGTAAAGTATACGCAGTATTTT. This gives the protein CASSLRAGVKYTQYF.

The chain employs TRBV19 and TRBJ2-5; 7 positions agree with TRBD2. This CDR3 is built from 15 residues. V lost 10 bases and J lost 4; bases outside the gene matches: 15. Germline V gene sequence: CDR1 LNHDA, CDR2 SQIVND (reference sequence). The CDR3: CATGPGAGAVETQYF. The CDR3 nucleotides read TGTGCCACGGGCCCTGGGGCGGGAGCCGTAGAGACCCAGTACTTC.

CDR3 residues: CASSSRTGQNQPQHF. The DNA for the CDR3 is TGTGCCAGCAGTTCTCGGACAGGGCAGAATCAGCCCCAGCATTTT. The rearrangement uses TRBV28 and TRBJ1-5; 8 bases map to TRBD1. CDR3 length equals 15 residues. Per germline, CDR1 MDHEN and CDR2 SYDVKM. Germline trimming cut 4 bases from V and 4 bases from J; bases unmatched to any gene: 6. Full variable domain (outside the CDR3, taken from reference TRBV28 and TRBJ1-5): DVKVTQSSRYLVKRTGEKVFLECVQDMDHENMFWYRQDPGLGLRLIYFSYDVKMKEKGDIPEGYSVSREKKERFSLILESASTNQTSMYLCASSSRTGQNQPQHFGDGTRLSIL.

The chain uses TRBV6-5 and TRBJ1-2, with D perhaps TRBD1 (5 bases). CDR1 and CDR2 from the germline V gene are MNHEY and SVGAGI. CDR3 length equals 12 residues. Trimming stripped 6 bases from V and 8 bases from J, with 13 bases between. CDR3 sequence: CASRNQGEGYTF. The CDR3 nucleotides are TGTGCCAGCAGGAACCAGGGAGAGGGCTACACCTTC.

This chain uses TRBV30 with TRBJ1-1; the match to TRBD1 covers 10 bases. The junction had 8 bases not matched to a gene; V was cut back by 8 bases and J by 5 bases. In germline, CDR1 is GTSNPN, CDR2 SVGIG (reference sequence). This CDR3 has 13 amino acids. The CDR3 loop reads CAGTDRGWTEAFF. CDR3 nucleotides: TGTGCCGGAACGGACAGGGGGTGGACTGAAGCTTTCTTT. Full variable domain (missing parts from reference TRBV30 and TRBJ1-1): SQTIHQWPATLVQPVGSPLSLECTVEGTSNPNLYWYRQAAGRGLQLLFYSVGIGQISSEVPQNLSASRPQDRQFILSSKKLLLSDSGFYLCAGTDRGWTEAFFGQGTRLTVV.

This sequence joins TRBV19 and TRBJ2-7, with D possibly TRBD2 on 5 matching bases. The CDR3 length is 15 residues. In germline, CDR1 is LNHDA, CDR2 SQIVND (reference sequence). The V end lost 5 bases, the J end lost 4 bases, and 18 bases lay between the germline ends. DNA for the CDR3: TGTGCCAGTAGTCAGGTGGAGGCCAGGCGATACGAGCAGTACTTC. As protein: CASSQVEARRYEQYF.

This chain uses TRBV7-8 with TRBJ1-1; D unclear. Between the trimmed V and J ends, which lost 2 bases and 0 bases, there was a span of 19 bases. Germline V gene lookup returns CDR1 SGHVS and CDR2 FQNEAQ. The CDR3 is 18 residues long. The CDR3 loop is CASSLHPRVWAMNTEAFF. CDR3 DNA: TGTGCCAGCAGCTTACACCCCCGCGTCTGGGCAATGAACACTGAAGCTTTCTTT.

The J gene is TRBJ1-2, the V gene TRBV15; TRBD1 aligns across 11 bases. The CDR3 is made up of 17 amino acids. CDR1 is LNHNV, CDR2 YYDKDF, per germline (reference sequence). The junction had 3 bases not matched to a gene; V was cut back by 0 bases and J by 0 bases. The CDR3 reads CATSRDWDRGTNYGYTF. CDR3 in DNA: TGTGCCACCAGCAGAGATTGGGACAGGGGGACTAACTATGGCTACACCTTC.

The rearrangement uses TRBV6-1 and TRBJ1-1, with D uncertain. The CDR3 has 14 amino acids. V was trimmed by 6 bases and J by 6 bases, leaving 17 bases between them. Germline values: CDR1 MNHNS, CDR2 SASEGT. The CDR3 spells CASRAGLRVAEAFF. CDR3 DNA sequence: TGTGCCAGCAGGGCGGGTCTGCGGGTCGCTGAAGCTTTCTTT.

V is TRBV6-5 and J is TRBJ1-2, with D possibly being TRBD1 (5 bases). The CDR3 has 14 residues. V lost 6 bases and J lost 3, with 14 bases in between. The germline V gene encodes CDR1 MNHEY and CDR2 SVGAGI. The DNA for the CDR3 is TGTGCCAGCAGCCTCAGCGGGGGTGACTATGGCTACACCTTC. This translates into CASSLSGGDYGYTF.

The chain couples TRBV30 to TRBJ1-1, with no clear D. CDR1 and CDR2 from the germline V gene are GTSNPN and SVGIG (reference sequence). This CDR3 has 14 amino acids. Trimming shortened V by 0 bases and J by 3 bases, and 11 bases separated the two germline ends. CDR3 sequence: CAWSVHMVDTEAFF. Written as DNA, the CDR3 is TGTGCCTGGAGTGTACACATGGTGGACACTGAAGCTTTCTTT.

V usage is TRBV18 and J usage is TRBJ2-1, with 7 bases lining up with TRBD2. The junction had 5 bases not matched to a gene; V was cut back by 1 base and J by 2 bases. The CDR3 is 16 amino acids. Germline V gene sequence: CDR1 KGHSH, CDR2 LQKENI. The CDR3 sequence: CASSPHGGVPYNEQFF. The CDR3 DNA is TGTGCCAGCTCACCACATGGGGGGGTTCCCTACAATGAGCAGTTCTTC.